The table lists the clone carrying this T cell receptor beta chain with a count of one. Its target is unknown. The donors gave bone marrow, and they were healthy. The PCR ran on 60 Vbeta and 13 Jbeta primers. Generated by immunoSEQ multiplex PCR, the TCRdb table keeps only in-frame clones and is missing some. The sample lists 85,000 to 95,000 clones, 74% occurring once. The sample originates from a study of cytomegalovirus exposure and HLA in healthy donors. Germline CDR1 reads GTSNPN; CDR2 reads SVGIG (reference sequence). This CDR3 comprises 15 residues. Trimming cost V 0 bases and J 0 bases, with 12 bases left between them. Whole-study results and caveats: A few of the chains that were CMV-associated were confirmed in vitro to be specific for CMV antigens. Immune exposure information available was restricted to CMV serostatus. Among CMV-associated TCR beta chains, most appeared HLA-restricted in a later analysis.

The chain links TRBV30 to TRBJ2-7; D unresolved. The receptor comes from a man aged 25 to 45 in good health and CMV-seropositive. Sequenced material: PBMCs. CDR3 in amino acids: CAWSVLRGYSYEQYF. The CDR3 DNA reads as TGTGCCTGGAGTGTACTCCGCGGCTACTCCTACGAGCAGTACTTC.